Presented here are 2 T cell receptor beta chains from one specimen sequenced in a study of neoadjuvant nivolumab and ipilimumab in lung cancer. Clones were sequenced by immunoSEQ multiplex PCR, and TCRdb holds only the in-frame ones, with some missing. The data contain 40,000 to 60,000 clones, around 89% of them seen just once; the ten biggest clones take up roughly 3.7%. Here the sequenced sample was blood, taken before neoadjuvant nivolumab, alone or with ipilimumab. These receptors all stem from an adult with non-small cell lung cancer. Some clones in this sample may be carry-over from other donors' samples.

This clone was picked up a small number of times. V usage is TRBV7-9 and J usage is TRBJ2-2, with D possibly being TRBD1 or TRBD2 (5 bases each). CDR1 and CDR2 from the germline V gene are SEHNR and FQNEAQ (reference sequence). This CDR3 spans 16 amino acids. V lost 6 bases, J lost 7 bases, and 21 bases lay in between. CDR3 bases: TGTGCCAGCAGTTCAGCGGACCAGGGATTGAGCGGGGAGCTGTTTTTT. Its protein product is CASSSADQGLSGELFF.

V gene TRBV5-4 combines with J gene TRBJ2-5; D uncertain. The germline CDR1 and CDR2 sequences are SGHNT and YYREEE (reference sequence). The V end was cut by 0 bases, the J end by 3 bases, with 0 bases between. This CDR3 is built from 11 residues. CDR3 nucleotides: TGTGCCAGCAGCTTGGAAGAGACCCAGTACTTC. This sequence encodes CASSLEETQYF.